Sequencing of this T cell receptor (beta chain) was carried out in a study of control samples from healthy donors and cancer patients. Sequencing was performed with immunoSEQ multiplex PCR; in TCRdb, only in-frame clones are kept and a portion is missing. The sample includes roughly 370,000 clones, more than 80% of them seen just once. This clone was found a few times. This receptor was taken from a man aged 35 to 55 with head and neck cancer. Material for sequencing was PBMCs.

CDR3 sequence (DNA): TGTGCCAGCAGCCAAGGACAGGAAGTTAATGAAAAACTGTTTTTT. Translated: CASSQGQEVNEKLFF. This sequence joins TRBV25-1 and TRBJ1-4; 7 nucleotides agree with TRBD1. Per germline, CDR1 MGHDK and CDR2 SYGVNS. This CDR3 contains 15 residues. V was pared by 6 bases and J by 4 bases, with 8 bases of the junction left unmatched. The full variable domain, its missing parts supplied by reference TRBV25-1 and TRBJ1-4, is EADIYQTPRYLVIGTGKKITLECSQTMGHDKMYWYQQDPGMELHLIHYSYGVNSTEKGDLSSESTVSRIRTEHFPLTLESARPSHTSQYLCASSQGQEVNEKLFFGSGTQLSVL.